This T cell receptor beta chain derives from a study of blood T cell repertoires in COVID-19. Study at large: Acute-phase and convalescent COVID-19 samples originated in the United States, Italy and Spain. From T cells, B-cell-depleted T cells, or PBMCs came the material, which was cDNA or gDNA.

Authors' data handling: Amplification of reference gene primers provided the estimated nucleated cell counts. Clones were read by immunoSEQ multiplex PCR, and TCRdb kept only the in-frame ones, dropping some. V, J and clone size are those of that table, while D and trimming were read from the DNA. The table lists about 200,000 clones, more than 80% of them singletons. Germline-derived CDR1 and CDR2 are LGHNA and YSLEER. Unmatched junction bases numbered 15, after V lost 1 base and J lost 9 bases. The CDR3 runs 17 residues. The sequenced sample consisted of peripheral blood. The chain links TRBV4-3 to TRBJ2-5; 9 bases are shared with TRBD1. The sequence was collected from a woman of 80 years or more with acute or convalescent COVID-19. In nucleotides, the CDR3 is TGCGCCAGCAGCCAAGTGGCCCTCGGACAGGGGCCTAGACCCCAGTACTTC. Translating it yields CASSQVALGQGPRPQYF.